This note documents a single TCR beta chain sequence. Antigen specificity is unknown. Amplification used 60 Vbeta primers and 13 Jbeta primers. Sequencing was performed with immunoSEQ multiplex PCR; in TCRdb, only in-frame clones are kept and a portion is missing. The profile covers some 200,000 clones, with roughly 80% appearing a single time and approximately 0.22% taken by the ten largest. V trimming: 5 bases; J trimming: 4 bases; junction bases outside the gene matches: 15. Germline values: CDR1 SGHVS, CDR2 FQNEAQ. The CDR3 length is 17 residues. These data are taken from a study of cytomegalovirus exposure and HLA in healthy donors. Whole-study results and caveats: With further analysis later on, most CMV-associated TCR beta chains appeared HLA-restricted.

This sequence originates from a girl aged 2 to 9 in good health and CMV-seronegative. The chain employs TRBV7-8 and TRBJ2-7; 9 bases agree with TRBD2. Material: PBMCs. The CDR3 sequence is CASSNGGGGRAVYEQYF. The CDR3 DNA sequence: TGTGCCAGCAGCAACGGGGGCGGCGGGAGGGCCGTTTACGAGCAGTACTTC.